These 5 T cell receptor beta chains were all obtained from the same sample, sequenced in a study of blood T cell repertoires in COVID-19. Here immunoSEQ multiplex PCR was the method, and the copy in TCRdb shows in-frame clones only, minus some. The sample lists some 150,000 clones, around 83% occurring once. The sample consisted of peripheral blood. The source of these receptors is a human donor with acute or convalescent COVID-19. The donor label of this sample is uncertain.

This chain links TRBV6-2 or TRBV6-3 with TRBJ2-1; D is possibly TRBD1 (6 bases). The CDR3 extends over 16 amino acids. Trimming took 5 bases from V and 0 from J, leaving 14 bases between them. Germline V gene sequence: CDR1 MNHEY, CDR2 SVGEGT. The CDR3 region is CASSPDRTFSYNEQFF. The CDR3 DNA reads TGTGCCAGCAGTCCCGACAGGACCTTCTCCTACAATGAGCAGTTCTTC.

This chain connects TRBV4-3 to TRBJ2-3; D unclear. V was pared by 4 bases and J by 3 bases, with 17 bases between. CDR3 length equals 16 residues. CDR1 is LGHNA and CDR2 is YSLEER in the germline V gene. CDR3 DNA sequence: TGCGCCAGCAGCCGGCTGGGCGCTGGTTTAACAGATACGCAGTATTTT. Protein sequence: CASSRLGAGLTDTQYF.

V and J are TRBV7-2 and TRBJ2-1, with 8 bases matching TRBD2. V lost 5 bases, J lost 0 bases, and 3 bases stayed unmatched. The CDR3 totals 15 residues. CDR1 is SGHTA and CDR2 is FQGNSA in the germline V gene. Here the CDR3 DNA reads TGTGCCAGCAGCACCGGGACTAGCTCCTACAATGAGCAGTTCTTC. This codes for CASSTGTSSYNEQFF.

V usage is TRBV6-5 and J usage is TRBJ1-2; 9 bases map to TRBD1. Losses at the gene ends were 6 bases for V and 2 bases for J; bases not matched to a gene: 4. The germline V gene has CDR1 MNHEY and CDR2 SVGAGI. The CDR3 spans 14 residues. The CDR3 DNA is TGTGCCAGCAGCTCTGGGACAGGGAACTATGGCTACACCTTC. It encodes CASSSGTGNYGYTF.

The V call is TRBV30, the J call TRBJ1-1; TRBD1 is a possible D gene (6 bases). Trimming pared 5 bases from V and 5 bases from J, leaving 21 bases between. The CDR3 runs to 15 residues. Germline-derived CDR1 and CDR2 are GTSNPN and SVGIG (reference sequence). In DNA, the CDR3 is TGTGCCTGGGGGGGTTACAGGGACGCGAGGACTGAAGCTTTCTTT. This sequence encodes CAWGGYRDARTEAFF.